A single sample gave rise to the 29 T cell receptor beta chains below, sequenced in a study of cytomegalovirus exposure and HLA in healthy donors. Use of 60 Vbeta and 13 Jbeta primers characterized the PCR. Clones were read by immunoSEQ multiplex PCR, and TCRdb kept only the in-frame ones, dropping some. Among some 98,000 clones, 76% were seen once, and the ten largest hold about 2%. Source material: PBMCs. Receptor source: a man in his forties or fifties in good health and CMV-seronegative.

V is TRBV28 and J is TRBJ2-4, with a tentative D call TRBD1 (6 bases). Germline V CDR1 and CDR2: MDHEN, SYDVKM. The CDR3 sequence is 14 residues long. V lost 6 bases to trimming and J lost 1 base, with 10 bases between them. DNA for the CDR3: TGTGCCAGCAGGACCACAGGGGCCAAAAACATTCAGTACTTC. Its protein is CASRTTGAKNIQYF.

A few counts support this clone. This sequence joins TRBV5-5 and TRBJ1-5; D is undetermined. V dropped 0 bases and J dropped 7 bases, with 14 bases sitting between them. Germline V lookup: CDR1 SGHKS, CDR2 YYEKEE (reference sequence). CDR3 length: 15 amino acids. CDR3 nucleotides: TGTGCCAGCAGCTTGGCCCCGTCTATCGGGCAGCCCCAGCATTTT. Translating it yields CASSLAPSIGQPQHF.

The J gene is TRBJ2-5, the V gene TRBV28, with D perhaps matching TRBD1 (7 bases). The V gene lost 3 bases and the J gene lost 5 bases, with 19 bases spanning the gap. Germline CDR1 is MDHEN and CDR2 is SYDVKM. The CDR3 sequence is 16 residues long. Here the CDR3 DNA reads TGTGCCAGCAGTTTGGGTATCCAGGGGGGAAAGGAGACCCAGTACTTC. This translates into CASSLGIQGGKETQYF.

The chain carries TRBV6-5 and TRBJ2-7; 7 nucleotides agree with TRBD1. The CDR3 contains 14 residues. Germline V lookup: CDR1 MNHEY, CDR2 SVGAGI. After removal of 7 bases from V and 1 base from J, the junction contained 7 bases not matched to a gene. The CDR3 sequence: CASNRNRGSYEQYF. CDR3 bases: TGTGCCAGCAACCGAAACAGGGGTTCCTACGAGCAGTACTTC.

V usage is TRBV5-1 and J usage is TRBJ2-7; no firm D call. Germline-derived CDR1 and CDR2 are SGHRS and YFSETQ. The CDR3 is made up of 13 amino acids. V dropped 0 bases and J dropped 3 bases, with 7 bases sitting between them. The CDR3 DNA reads as TGCGCCAGCAGCTTGGTCGCAGACTACGAGCAGTACTTC. It is translated as CASSLVADYEQYF.

The J gene is TRBJ2-1, the V gene TRBV5-1; possible D gene TRBD1, 7 bases. The CDR3 spans 14 residues. Per the germline V gene, CDR1 is SGHRS and CDR2 is YFSETQ. With 5 bases removed from V and 7 bases from J, the gap between germline ends came to 16 bases. Written as DNA, the CDR3 is TGCGCCAGCAGGGGGGGACAGAAAGCTAATGAGCAGTTCTTC. Its protein is CASRGGQKANEQFF.

The chain is built from TRBV25-1 and TRBJ2-3; D gene uncertain. Germline V lookup: CDR1 MGHDK, CDR2 SYGVNS. Trimming shortened V by 1 base and J by 2 bases, and 7 bases separated the two germline ends. CDR3 length: 14 residues. The CDR3 sequence: CASSEFEYTDTQYF. The CDR3, as DNA: TGTGCCAGCAGTGAATTCGAGTACACAGATACGCAGTATTTT. Combining the CDR3 with reference TRBV25-1 and TRBJ2-3 gives the whole variable domain EADIYQTPRYLVIGTGKKITLECSQTMGHDKMYWYQQDPGMELHLIHYSYGVNSTEKGDLSSESTVSRIRTEHFPLTLESARPSHTSQYLCASSEFEYTDTQYFGPGTRLTVL.

This clone was found once. The rearrangement joins TRBV7-9 to TRBJ2-7; TRBD1 aligns across 7 bases. The germline V gene encodes CDR1 SEHNR and CDR2 FQNEAQ (reference sequence). CDR3 size: 13 residues. Trimming cost V 8 bases and J 2 bases; bases outside gene matches: 6. The CDR3 loop reads CASAPQGAYEQYF. The CDR3 DNA reads TGTGCCAGCGCCCCCCAGGGGGCCTACGAGCAGTACTTC.

This clone was seen a few times. The chain carries TRBV7-9 and TRBJ2-5; D might be TRBD2 (7 bases). With 5 bases removed from V and 5 bases from J, the gap between germline ends came to 15 bases. Germline V lookup: CDR1 SEHNR, CDR2 FQNEAQ (reference sequence). The CDR3 consists of 14 residues. The chain's CDR3 is CASSQGGGYETQYF. In nucleotides, the CDR3 is TGTGCCAGCAGCCAAGGGGGGGGCTACGAGACCCAGTACTTC.

The chain combines TRBV19 with TRBJ1-2, with 7 bases matching TRBD1. Germline CDR1 reads LNHDA; CDR2 reads SQIVND (reference sequence). The CDR3 is 14 amino acids. Trimming took 6 bases from V and 4 from J; bases not matched to a gene: 8. The CDR3 here is CASSSDRAGYGYTF. Written as DNA, the CDR3 is TGTGCCAGTAGCTCAGACAGGGCTGGCTATGGCTACACCTTC.

V gene TRBV7-9 combines with J gene TRBJ2-1; 7 nucleotides align to TRBD2. Per the germline V gene, CDR1 is SEHNR and CDR2 is FQNEAQ (reference sequence). The trim removed 4 bases at V and 0 bases at J, leaving 6 bases unmatched. The CDR3 has 16 residues. The CDR3 region is CASSSTSGDSYNEQFF. CDR3 DNA sequence: TGTGCCAGCAGCTCCACAAGCGGGGACTCCTACAATGAGCAGTTCTTC.

The chain recombines TRBV7-9 with TRBJ1-2; D might be TRBD1 (5 bases). This CDR3 has 14 amino acids. In germline, CDR1 is SEHNR, CDR2 FQNEAQ (reference sequence). V lost 5 bases, J lost 2 bases, and 12 bases lay in between. Here the CDR3 DNA reads TGTGCCAGCAGCCGATCTTCAGGGAACTATGGCTACACCTTC. Amino acids: CASSRSSGNYGYTF.

This chain joins TRBV25-1 and TRBJ2-1; no clear D. V lost 3 bases and J lost 6, with 9 bases in between. Germline CDR1 and CDR2: MGHDK and SYGVNS. The CDR3 has 13 residues. The CDR3 loop is CASSDTPVNEQFF. The CDR3 DNA sequence: TGTGCCAGCAGTGATACCCCGGTCAATGAGCAGTTCTTC.

The chain couples TRBV9 to TRBJ2-7; 13 nucleotides line up with TRBD2. Germline trimming cut 0 bases from V and 4 bases from J; bases unmatched to any gene: 4. This CDR3 is built from 16 residues. Germline V gene lookup returns CDR1 SGDLS and CDR2 YYNGEE. In DNA form, the CDR3 reads TGTGCCAGCAGCGTAGGGACTAGCGGGGGCTTATACGAGCAGTACTTC. Protein sequence: CASSVGTSGGLYEQYF.

The chain employs TRBV7-2 and TRBJ1-1; 7 bases are shared with TRBD1. In germline, CDR1 is SGHTA, CDR2 FQGNSA. There are 15 residues in the CDR3. The J segment lost 5 bases and the V segment lost 4 bases, leaving 10 bases of the junction unmatched. The CDR3 bases are TGTGCCAGCAGCTGGCTACAGGGGAGAAGTACTGAAGCTTTCTTT. Its protein is CASSWLQGRSTEAFF.

The V gene is TRBV2, the J gene TRBJ2-7; possibly TRBD2 for D (6 bases). The CDR3 extends over 12 amino acids. Trimming cost V 2 bases and J 6 bases, with 8 bases left between them. Germline V gene sequence: CDR1 SNHLY, CDR2 FYNNEI. CDR3 sequence (DNA): TGTGCCAGCAGTGAATGGGGGGTCGAGCAGTACTTC. Translated: CASSEWGVEQYF.

The chain carries TRBV19 and TRBJ2-1, with a tentative D call TRBD2 (5 bases). There are 15 residues in the CDR3. The V gene's germline CDR1 is LNHDA and CDR2 SQIVND (reference sequence). Trimming took 5 bases from V and 0 from J, leaving 11 bases between them. The CDR3 spells CASSSMGSSYNEQFF. CDR3 nucleotides: TGTGCCAGTAGTTCCATGGGGAGCTCCTACAATGAGCAGTTCTTC.

The chain joins TRBV19 to TRBJ2-7, with D possibly TRBD2 on 5 matching bases. Trimming stripped 3 bases from V and 5 bases from J, with 17 bases between. This CDR3 contains 15 residues. CDR1 is LNHDA, CDR2 SQIVND, per germline (reference sequence). The CDR3 protein is CASSILRAPTDEQYF. The DNA of the CDR3 is TGTGCCAGTAGTATCCTGCGGGCCCCTACGGACGAGCAGTACTTC.

The genes are TRBV28 and TRBJ1-5, with D possibly TRBD1 on 6 matching bases. This CDR3 region has 16 residues. V lost 5 bases and J lost 5, with 19 bases in between. Per the germline V gene, CDR1 is MDHEN and CDR2 is SYDVKM. CDR3 coding DNA: TGTGCCAGCAGTCACTGGACGCGGGGGCTTGATCAGCCCCAGCATTTT. This gives the protein CASSHWTRGLDQPQHF.

V is TRBV18 and J is TRBJ2-3; 11 bases match TRBD1. The CDR3 consists of 14 residues. The germline gives CDR1 KGHSH, CDR2 LQKENI. Trimming at V came to 6 bases and at J to 6 bases, leaving 5 bases not matched to a gene. CDR3 loop: CASSLGQGADTQYF. The DNA for the CDR3 is TGTGCCAGCTCTCTTGGACAGGGGGCTGATACGCAGTATTTT.

This clone showed up just a few times. J is TRBJ2-4 and V is TRBV5-8; D is uncertain. The CDR3 consists of 12 residues. CDR1 and CDR2 (germline): SGHTS, YDEGEE. Trimming stripped 4 bases from V and 4 bases from J, with 6 bases between. DNA for the CDR3: TGTGCCAGCAGCCTAAGTAAAAACATTCAGTACTTC. Its translation: CASSLSKNIQYF.

The V and J genes are TRBV6-5 and TRBJ2-7, with 9 bases matching TRBD2. Trimming removed 0 bases from V and 2 bases from J; junction bases left unmatched: 2. Germline loops: CDR1 MNHEY, CDR2 SVGAGI. The CDR3 runs 15 residues. The CDR3, as DNA: TGTGCCAGCAGTTACTCGATAGCGGGGGCCTACGAGCAGTACTTC. Encoded protein: CASSYSIAGAYEQYF.

V is TRBV4-3 and J is TRBJ1-2; perhaps TRBD1 as D (6 bases). The CDR3 spans 15 residues. Germline V gene data show CDR1 as LGHNA and CDR2 as YSLEER. V shed 1 base and J shed 3 bases, with 12 bases lying between them. CDR3 sequence (DNA): TGCGCCAGCAGCCAAGCGCCGGACAGACACTATGGCTACACCTTC. Encoded protein: CASSQAPDRHYGYTF.

The rearrangement joins TRBV11-2 to TRBJ2-7; 11 bases are a match to TRBD2. The CDR3 extends over 15 amino acids. Per germline, CDR1 SGHAT and CDR2 FQNNGV. V was clipped by 5 bases and J by 9 bases; unmatched bases: 12. This CDR3 is CASSPDYSGRAGQYF. CDR3 nucleotides: TGTGCCAGCAGCCCCGACTATAGCGGGAGGGCCGGGCAGTACTTC. Full variable domain (missing parts from reference TRBV11-2 and TRBJ2-7): EAGVAQSPRYKIIEKRQSVAFWCNPISGHATLYWYQQILGQGPKLLIQFQNNGVVDDSQLPKDRFSAERLKGVDSTLKIQPAKLEDSAVYLCASSPDYSGRAGQYFGPGTRLTVT.

This clone was observed once. V usage is TRBV27 and J usage is TRBJ1-2; D gene ambiguous. Trimming removed 3 bases at V and 1 base at J, with 9 bases between. The CDR3 has 14 residues. In germline, CDR1 is MNHEY, CDR2 SMNVEV (reference sequence). The CDR3 DNA follows: TGTGCCAGCAGTTTTTCTCGGAGTAACTATGGCTACACCTTC. It encodes CASSFSRSNYGYTF.

The table lists this clone with a few counts. At one end, the junction sequence differs from germline, possibly due to a read error. This chain links TRBV7-9 with TRBJ1-1; D gene unclear. The length of the CDR3 is 12 residues. The germline V gene encodes CDR1 SEHNR and CDR2 FQNEAQ (reference sequence). The CDR3 here is CSSRPGNTEAFF. The CDR3 DNA is TGTTCCAGCAGGCCCGGGAACACTGAAGCTTTCTTT. The entire variable domain, with the rest obtained from reference TRBV7-9 and TRBJ1-1, is as follows: DTGVSQNPRHKITKRGQNVTFRCDPISEHNRLYWYRQTLGQGPEFLTYFQNEAQLEKSRLLSDRFSAERPKGSFSTLEIQRTEQGDSAMYLCSSRPGNTEAFFGQGTRLTVV.

This chain links TRBV6-5 with TRBJ2-1; TRBD2 agrees at 11 bases. Germline CDR1 is MNHEY and CDR2 is SVGAGI. V lost 4 bases, J lost 0 bases, and 2 bases stayed unmatched. The CDR3 runs to 16 residues. The CDR3, as DNA: TGTGCCAGCAGTTTAGCGGGAGGGGGCTCCTACAATGAGCAGTTCTTC. It codes for CASSLAGGGSYNEQFF.

Here the CDR3 DNA reads TGTGCCAGCAGCGACGGAACAGGGGGCTACGAGCAGTACTTC. Translation gives CASSDGTGGYEQYF. The V call is TRBV11-2, the J call TRBJ2-7; 8 bases match TRBD1. This CDR3 has 14 amino acids. V was pared by 5 bases and J by 3 bases, with 6 bases of the junction left unmatched. Per germline, CDR1 SGHAT and CDR2 FQNNGV. The whole variable domain, remainder taken from reference TRBV11-2 and TRBJ2-7, is EAGVAQSPRYKIIEKRQSVAFWCNPISGHATLYWYQQILGQGPKLLIQFQNNGVVDDSQLPKDRFSAERLKGVDSTLKIQPAKLEDSAVYLCASSDGTGGYEQYFGPGTRLTVT.

The V gene is TRBV7-9, the J gene TRBJ1-4; 7 bases map to TRBD1. The CDR3 totals 18 residues. Losses at the gene ends were 5 bases for V and 12 bases for J; bases not matched to a gene: 24. Germline lookup yields CDR1 SEHNR and CDR2 FQNEAQ (reference sequence). CDR3 bases: TGTGCCAGCAGCCCAACGGACTTAGGGACAGCGGGTCTTACGCAACTGTTTTTT. Its translation is CASSPTDLGTAGLTQLFF.